This is a list of T cell receptor beta chains from one sample in a study of T cell responses to AZD1222 COVID-19 vaccine. TCRdb keeps only in-frame clones here, not all; method: immunoSEQ multiplex PCR. The data contain 150,000 or so clones, less than 95% of them singletons. This sample comprised peripheral blood, obtained on day 0 of AZD1222 vaccination. These receptor sequences come from an adult in good health. The CDR3 runs from the conserved cysteine through the conserved F or W. A D gene is named only where the DNA matches it firmly. Clone size is given for some rows only: seen once, a few or many times, or a class if the clone is expanded.

V gene	clone size	J gene	D gene	CDR3 DNA	CDR3 protein
TRBV11-2	few	TRBJ1-4	TRBD1	TGTGCCAGCAGCATTCGACAGGGCGGGTATGAAAAACTGTTTTTT	CASSIRQGGYEKLFF
TRBV6-1	-	TRBJ1-4	-	TGTGCCAGCAGTGAGGGTGGAGGGGGGTCTAATGAAAAACTGTTTTTT	CASSEGGGGSNEKLFF
TRBV19	-	TRBJ2-3	TRBD2	TGTGCCAGTAGATTGGGACTAGCGGGAGATACGCAGTATTTT	CASRLGLAGDTQYF
TRBV7-9	-	TRBJ2-5	-	TGTGCCAGCAGCTTAACGAGACAAGAGACCCAGTACTTC	CASSLTRQETQYF
TRBV7-9	-	TRBJ2-5	-	TGTGCCAGCAGCCCGATGGCGGGCTACGGATTAGAGACCCAGTACTTC	CASSPMAGYGLETQYF
TRBV6-4	few	TRBJ2-3	TRBD2	TGTGCCAGCAGTGACTCGATACGTAGCGGGGCAGATACGCAGTATTTT	CASSDSIRSGADTQYF
TRBV6-2/TRBV6-3	-	TRBJ1-2	-	TGTGCCAGCAGTCCCAGGGAGAACTATGGCTACACCTTC	CASSPRENYGYTF
TRBV19	-	TRBJ1-2	-	TGTGCCAGTAGTATCGGGAGGGGTGCCTATGGCTACACCTTC	CASSIGRGAYGYTF
TRBV28	-	TRBJ2-7	-	TGTGCCAGCAGTCCCCCGGCGGACTACGAGCAGTACTTC	CASSPPADYEQYF
TRBV27	few	TRBJ1-5	-	TGTGCCAGCAGGACGGGGGTTCATCAGCCCCAGCATTTT	CASRTGVHQPQHF
TRBV6-5	once	TRBJ1-1	-	TGTGCCGCGGTGGGGGCCACTGAAGCTTTCTTT	CAAVGATEAFF
TRBV11-2	-	TRBJ1-2	-	TGTGCCAGCAGCTTAGTGCGGGGACGGGGCTATGGCTACACCTTC	CASSLVRGRGYGYTF
TRBV6-6	-	TRBJ2-7	TRBD2	TGTGCCAGCCAAACTGTGGGACTAGCGGGGTCCTACGAGCAGTACTTC	CASQTVGLAGSYEQYF
TRBV29-1	-	TRBJ1-2	-	TGCAGCGTTGAGGTAGGGGCAGACTATGGCTACACCTTC	CSVEVGADYGYTF
TRBV7-2	-	TRBJ2-2	-	TGTGCCAGCAGCTCGCTACAGGGTACCGGGGAGCTGTTTTTT	CASSSLQGTGELFF
TRBV27	-	TRBJ1-2	-	TGTGCCAGCAGTTTATCGTACAGGGACTATGGCTACACCTTC	CASSLSYRDYGYTF
TRBV30	-	TRBJ1-3	-	TGTGCCTGGAGTGAGGGATTCAGAGTGGCTGGAAACACCATATATTTT	CAWSEGFRVAGNTIYF
TRBV30	-	TRBJ1-2	-	TGTGCCTGGACTGACGTGACGATACCCCGCCAGGGAGACTATGGCTACACCTTC	CAWTDVTIPRQGDYGYTF
TRBV20-1	-	TRBJ1-2	-	TGCAGTGCCGTGACAGGTGGGGGCTACACCTTC	CSAVTGGGYTF
TRBV7-9	-	TRBJ1-2	-	TGTGCCAGCAGCTATCTGGGAGGGGGCTATGGCTACACCTTC	CASSYLGGGYGYTF
TRBV9	once	TRBJ2-7	-	TGTGCCAGCAGCTTCACAGGGTCCTACGAGCAGTACTTC	CASSFTGSYEQYF
TRBV28	-	TRBJ1-5	-	TGTGCCAGCAGTTTAAATCTGGGGGGTAGCAATCAGCCCCAGCATTTT	CASSLNLGGSNQPQHF
TRBV30	-	TRBJ1-3	-	TGTGCCTGGAGACGGAGCTCTGGAAACACCATATATTTT	CAWRRSSGNTIYF
TRBV7-9	-	TRBJ2-7	TRBD1	TGTGCCAGCAGCTTAGAACAGGGGGTTTTCTACGAGCAGTACTTC	CASSLEQGVFYEQYF
TRBV7-3	-	TRBJ2-6	-	TGTGCCAGCAGTCGGTCCTCTGGGGCCAACGTCCTGACTTTC	CASSRSSGANVLTF
TRBV29-1	-	TRBJ2-7	-	TGCAGCGGCTTACAGGATCGGCAGTACTTC	CSGLQDRQYF
TRBV10-1	-	TRBJ1-2	-	TGCGCCAGCAGTGAGTCGAAGGCGGGGGTCCGCGGCTACACCTTC	CASSESKAGVRGYTF
TRBV29-1	-	TRBJ1-1	-	TGCAGCGTTGGGGGTTTTAGGGGCATGAACACTGAAGCTTTCTTT	CSVGGFRGMNTEAFF
TRBV19	-	TRBJ1-5	-	TGTGCCAGTAGTATCGGGGCGGCGGGCAATCAGCCCCAGCATTTT	CASSIGAAGNQPQHF
TRBV5-1	once	TRBJ2-7	TRBD2	TGCGCCAGCAGCGGGACCGGGACTAGCGGGGAGCGTGGTCCATACGAGCAGTACTTC	CASSGTGTSGERGPYEQYF
TRBV6-1	-	TRBJ2-6	TRBD1	TGTGCCAGCAGGGAAGGGGGGACAGGGAGGAGTTCCGTCCTGACTTTC	CASREGGTGRSSVLTF
TRBV7-9	-	TRBJ1-2	-	TGTGCCAGCAGCTTTGTGGCCGAAAACTATGGCTACACCTTC	CASSFVAENYGYTF
TRBV19	-	TRBJ1-1	TRBD1	TGTGCCAGTAGTCCAGGGGGCGCGGGCACTGAAGCTTTCTTT	CASSPGGAGTEAFF
TRBV11-2	once	TRBJ1-5	-	TGTGCCAGCAGCCAAGGGGCAGGGGCCCGCAATCAGCCCCAGCATTTT	CASSQGAGARNQPQHF
TRBV6-1	-	TRBJ1-1	-	TGTGCCAGCAGTGAGGACGGACGGAACACTGAAGCTTTCTTT	CASSEDGRNTEAFF
TRBV5-6	-	TRBJ1-1	-	TGTGCCAGCAGCACCCCGGAGAGGGGGGGAAACACTGAAGCTTTCTTT	CASSTPERGGNTEAFF
TRBV5-6	-	TRBJ2-7	-	TGTGCCAGCCACAAGTCAGGTACGCCCTACGAGCAGTACTTC	CASHKSGTPYEQYF
TRBV18	-	TRBJ1-1	-	TGTGCCAGCTCACCTCTACAAGTGAACACTGAAGCTTTCTTT	CASSPLQVNTEAFF
TRBV20-1	-	TRBJ2-2	-	TGCAGTGCTAGTGTACTCGGGCAGGGGAACACCGGGGAGCTGTTTTTT	CSASVLGQGNTGELFF
TRBV6-5	-	TRBJ1-1	TRBD1	TGTGCCAGCAGTTTGGGCGACAGGGCGGGCACTGAAGCTTTCTTT	CASSLGDRAGTEAFF
TRBV12-3/TRBV12-4	-	TRBJ1-6	-	TGTGCCAGTCAGTCGGGGGTACTTTCACCCCTCCACTTT	CASQSGVLSPLHF
TRBV7-2	-	TRBJ1-2	-	TGTGCCAGCCGTTTCGGGGGACAATCTACCTATGGCTACACCTTC	CASRFGGQSTYGYTF
TRBV5-1	-	TRBJ2-5	TRBD1	TGCGCCAGCAGCAGGAACCGGGACAGATTTCAAGAGACCCAGTACTTC	CASSRNRDRFQETQYF
TRBV10-3	-	TRBJ2-7	TRBD2	TGTGCCATCAGTGACTCACTAGCGGGGGACTCTCCTACCTACGAGCAGTACTTC	CAISDSLAGDSPTYEQYF
TRBV6-5	-	TRBJ1-2	-	TGTGCCAGCCGGGATTACAGGGCTAATGGCTACACCTTC	CASRDYRANGYTF
TRBV28	-	TRBJ1-4	-	TGTGCCAGCAGTTCGGCTTCTGCAACTAATGAAAAACTGTTTTTT	CASSSASATNEKLFF
TRBV19	-	TRBJ1-4	-	TGTGCCAGTAGTAGGAGGGACGGTTTTGAAAAACTGTTTTTT	CASSRRDGFEKLFF
TRBV9	-	TRBJ1-1	-	TGTGCCAGCAGCGATGCAGGGGTGGGCACTGAAGCTTTCTTT	CASSDAGVGTEAFF
TRBV10-2	-	TRBJ1-6	TRBD1	TGCGCCAGCAGTCGCGGACAGGGAAGGGGTTCACCCCTCCACTTT	CASSRGQGRGSPLHF
TRBV2	once	TRBJ2-1	TRBD2	TGTGCCAGCCTAGCGGGGCCTCCAGCCGAGCAGTTCTTC	CASLAGPPAEQFF
TRBV15	-	TRBJ1-5	TRBD1	TGTGCCACCAGCAGGGGGACAGACTATCAGCCCCAGCATTTT	CATSRGTDYQPQHF
TRBV7-2	-	TRBJ1-1	-	TGTGCCAGCAGCTTAGGATACAGCCTCTACTACCAAACTGAAGCTTTCTTT	CASSLGYSLYYQTEAFF
TRBV12-3/TRBV12-4	-	TRBJ2-1	TRBD2	TGTGCCAGCAGTTGGTCCGGGGGGGAGCAGTTCTTC	CASSWSGGEQFF
TRBV11-2	-	TRBJ2-7	-	TGTGCCAGCAGCTTGGCCGGACGGCCCTACGAGCAGTACTTC	CASSLAGRPYEQYF
TRBV7-3	-	TRBJ2-7	-	TGTGCCAGCAGCTTCCTGGGGGGCGACGAGCAGTACTTC	CASSFLGGDEQYF
TRBV21-1	-	TRBJ1-5	-	TGTGCCAGCAAGGTACGGTCCTGGTGGGCCCAGCCCCAGCATTTT	CASKVRSWWAQPQHF
TRBV27	-	TRBJ1-2	TRBD1	TGTGCCAGCAGCCGGGACAGGGGATTTGGTGGCTACACCTTC	CASSRDRGFGGYTF
TRBV6-2/TRBV6-3	once	TRBJ2-3	-	TGTGCCAGCAGTGCGACTAGTTTTACAGATACGCAGTATTTT	CASSATSFTDTQYF
TRBV3-1/TRBV3-2	-	TRBJ1-2	TRBD1	TGTGCCAGCAGCCACAGGGGGTCCGATGGCTACACCTTC	CASSHRGSDGYTF
TRBV5-1	-	TRBJ1-1	TRBD1	TGCGCCAGCAGCCACTCACAGGGGTTAGACACTGAAGCTTTCTTT	CASSHSQGLDTEAFF